This entry lists 30 T cell receptor beta chains sequenced from one sample in a study of persistence of HIV-infected CD4 T cells. The immunoSEQ assay was version 4, run in survey mode. Data came from immunoSEQ multiplex PCR; TCRdb stores just in-frame clones and leaves some out. The sample consists of 25,000 to 30,000 clones, around 82% of them appearing once. Which antigens these TCRs recognize remains unknown. The stimulus was lysate of CMV-infected fibroblasts, 10 ug/mL. Sorted nonresponding memory CD4+ T cells were CD40L-negative, CD69-negative, CD45RO-high. The sequencing here drew on CD4+ T cells sorted from PBMCs after 18-hour stimulation, taken from a patient who received antiretroviral therapy. These receptors all stem from an adult man with HIV who was CMV-seropositive.

This chain uses TRBV10-2 with TRBJ2-3, with 10 positions matching TRBD2. This CDR3 contains 16 residues. CDR1 and CDR2 from the germline V gene are WSHSY and SAAADI. V lost 6 bases, J lost 3 bases, and 9 bases stayed unmatched. Written as DNA, the CDR3 is TGCGCCAGCAGGGACCCTAGCGGGGGAGGGACAGATACGCAGTATTTT. Translated: CASRDPSGGGTDTQYF.

This sequence joins TRBV7-2 and TRBJ2-3, with D perhaps matching TRBD1 (6 bases). The germline V gene has CDR1 SGHTA and CDR2 FQGNSA. V was trimmed by 4 bases and J by 0 bases, leaving 11 bases between them. There are 15 residues in the CDR3. Here the CDR3 reads CASSSTGFSTDTQYF. The CDR3 DNA follows: TGTGCCAGCAGCTCGACAGGTTTTAGCACAGATACGCAGTATTTT.

This rearrangement joins TRBV11-1 to TRBJ2-3, with a weak D call TRBD1 (7 bases). The length of the CDR3 is 14 residues. Trimming left V 5 bases short and J 4 bases short, with 13 bases between. From germline, CDR1 is SGHAT and CDR2 FQDESV (reference sequence). CDR3 in amino acids: CASSPGQRADTQYF. The DNA of the CDR3 is TGTGCCAGCAGCCCGGGACAGCGGGCAGATACGCAGTATTTT. Full variable domain (missing parts from reference TRBV11-1 and TRBJ2-3): EAEVAQSPRYKITEKSQAVAFWCDPISGHATLYWYRQILGQGPELLVQFQDESVVDDSQLPKDRFSAERLKGVDSTLKIQPAELGDSAMYLCASSPGQRADTQYFGPGTRLTVL.

The V call is TRBV6-5, the J call TRBJ2-1; TRBD2 might be the D (6 bases). The CDR3 is made up of 14 amino acids. CDR1 and CDR2 (germline): MNHEY, SVGAGI. Trimming cost V 6 bases and J 4 bases, with 13 bases left between them. Here the CDR3 reads CASRLATIYNEQFF. CDR3 bases: TGTGCCAGCAGGCTAGCGACCATTTACAATGAGCAGTTCTTC.

The V gene is TRBV2, the J gene TRBJ2-7, with 9 bases matching TRBD1. This CDR3 contains 14 residues. Germline V gene data show CDR1 as SNHLY and CDR2 as FYNNEI. V was clipped by 8 bases and J by 8 bases; unmatched bases: 13. DNA for the CDR3: TGTGCCAGCTGTTTACAGGACAGGGGTCACCAGCAGTACTTC. It translates to CASCLQDRGHQQYF.

The chain recombines TRBV6-5 with TRBJ1-2; a possible D gene is TRBD1 (6 bases). With 4 bases removed from V and 7 bases from J, the gap between germline ends came to 10 bases. The CDR3 is made up of 12 amino acids. Germline V gives CDR1 MNHEY, CDR2 SVGAGI. The chain's CDR3 is CASSLQGTGYTF. For the CDR3, the DNA is TGTGCCAGCAGTTTACAGGGCACTGGCTACACCTTC.

The V gene is TRBV6-1, the J gene TRBJ2-2, with TRBD1 as a possible D gene (5 bases). The CDR3 extends over 15 amino acids. V lost 2 bases and J 4 bases, leaving 11 bases between the germline ends. Germline V gene sequence: CDR1 MNHNS, CDR2 SASEGT. CDR3 coding DNA: TGTGCCAGCAGTGAACAGGGTCGGCGCACCGGGGAGCTGTTTTTT. Protein sequence: CASSEQGRRTGELFF.

The CDR3 nucleotides read TGTGCCAGTAGTTCAACAGGGAACACTGAAGCTTTCTTT. It specifies CASSSTGNTEAFF. The rearrangement joins TRBV19 to TRBJ1-1; D is possibly TRBD1 (5 bases). The CDR3 extends over 13 amino acids. V gave up 5 bases and J gave up 1 base, with 8 bases separating them. Per the germline V gene, CDR1 is LNHDA and CDR2 is SQIVND (reference sequence).

The rearrangement joins TRBV19 to TRBJ2-1; D not certain. This CDR3 has 12 amino acids. Germline-derived CDR1 and CDR2 are LNHDA and SQIVND (reference sequence). Trimming took off 1 base at V and 6 bases at J, with 4 bases between the two ends. This chain's CDR3 is CASSIVPNEQFF. In DNA, the CDR3 is TGTGCCAGTAGTATAGTCCCCAATGAGCAGTTCTTC.

This clone occurred a few times. This rearrangement joins TRBV10-3 to TRBJ1-1; D is undetermined. From germline, CDR1 is ENHRY and CDR2 SYGVKD. The length of the CDR3 is 11 residues. Trimming took off 1 base at V and 4 bases at J, with 1 base between the two ends. This CDR3 is CAISEFTEAFF. The CDR3, as DNA: TGTGCCATCAGTGAGTTCACTGAAGCTTTCTTT.

This chain connects TRBV6-5 to TRBJ1-3, with D hard to call. Germline values: CDR1 MNHEY, CDR2 SVGAGI. Trimming removed 0 bases at V and 4 bases at J, with 10 bases between. The CDR3 loop spans 15 amino acids. The CDR3 here is CASSYSLGRGNTIYF. For the CDR3, the DNA is TGTGCCAGCAGTTACTCTTTGGGCCGGGGAAACACCATATATTTT.

The chain carries TRBV6-5 and TRBJ2-7; unclear D gene. The ends were cut back, 5 bases at V and 2 bases at J, with 13 bases in the middle. The CDR3 runs to 14 residues. Germline CDR1 reads MNHEY; CDR2 reads SVGAGI. The CDR3 region has the DNA TGTGCCAGCAGTATGTTAAAGGGCACCTACGAGCAGTACTTC. Translation: CASSMLKGTYEQYF.

This sequence joins TRBV7-2 and TRBJ1-2; unclear D gene. V was shortened by 1 base and J by 7 bases, with 13 bases between the two germline ends. The CDR3 is 14 amino acids. The germline V gene has CDR1 SGHTA and CDR2 FQGNSA. The DNA of the CDR3 is TGTGCCAGCAGCTTAGAGCAGAGGCGGGGTGGCTACACCTTC. This encodes CASSLEQRRGGYTF.

V is TRBV5-1 and J is TRBJ2-2, with D uncertain. Germline values: CDR1 SGHRS, CDR2 YFSETQ. The CDR3 runs 15 residues. The germline V and J ends were trimmed by 5 bases and 4 bases, with 15 bases remaining between them. CDR3 nucleotide sequence: TGCGCCAGCAGTCCTGCTGGGTTGAGCACCGGGGAGCTGTTTTTT. Its protein product is CASSPAGLSTGELFF.

This chain connects TRBV12-5 to TRBJ2-7; TRBD2 is a possible D gene (5 bases). Germline V gene lookup returns CDR1 LGHNT and CDR2 FRNRAP. Deletions cut 3 bases from V and 3 bases from J, with 15 bases between. This CDR3 region has 15 residues. The CDR3 loop reads CASGFPGTNDYEQYF. The CDR3 DNA reads TGTGCTAGTGGTTTCCCGGGAACCAATGACTACGAGCAGTACTTC. The full variable domain, with the rest looked up from reference TRBV12-5 and TRBJ2-7, is DARVTQTPRHKVTEMGQEVTMRCQPILGHNTVFWYRQTMMQGLELLAYFRNRAPLDDSGMPKDRFSAEMPDATLATLKIQPSEPRDSAVYFCASGFPGTNDYEQYFGPGTRLTVT.

This clone was recorded once. The chain joins TRBV15 to TRBJ2-5, with TRBD2 matching over 8 bases. Germline V gene data show CDR1 as LNHNV and CDR2 as YYDKDF (reference sequence). The CDR3 runs 15 residues. V lost 7 bases to trimming and J lost 2 bases; unmatched junction nucleotides: 9. DNA for the CDR3: TGTGCCACCAAACGCGCGGGGGGAAATCAAGAGACCCAGTACTTC. This sequence encodes CATKRAGGNQETQYF.

The chain is built from TRBV5-1 and TRBJ2-1, with D unclear. Trimming shortened V by 4 bases and J by 6 bases, and 11 bases separated the two germline ends. This CDR3 is 13 amino acids long. Germline-derived CDR1 and CDR2 are SGHRS and YFSETQ. In DNA, the CDR3 is TGCGCCAGCAGCCCGGCTGTTTCCAATGAGCAGTTCTTC. Its protein is CASSPAVSNEQFF. The full variable domain, in which reference TRBV5-1 and TRBJ2-1 provide the parts outside the CDR3, is KAGVTQTPRYLIKTRGQQVTLSCSPISGHRSVSWYQQTPGQGLQFLFEYFSETQRNKGNFPGRFSGRQFSNSRSEMNVSTLELGDSALYLCASSPAVSNEQFFGPGTRLTVL.

This clone has just one count. The V and J genes are TRBV18 and TRBJ1-4; D uncertain. V lost 3 bases to trimming and J lost 2 bases, with 10 bases between them. This CDR3 contains 15 residues. Germline V gene lookup returns CDR1 KGHSH and CDR2 LQKENI. CDR3 loop: CASSPRASTNEKLFF. CDR3 coding DNA: TGTGCCAGCTCACCGAGAGCCAGTACTAATGAAAAACTGTTTTTT.

The sample holds a few counts of this clone. An end of the junction does not agree with germline; a read error may underlie this. The genes are TRBV29-1 and TRBJ2-2, with 7 bases aligning to TRBD1. CDR1 and CDR2 from the germline V gene are SQVTM and ANQGSEA. This CDR3 has 13 residues. The CDR3 DNA reads TGCAGCATTGACAGGGCTGGCACCGGGGAGCTGTTTTTT. Its translation: CSIDRAGTGELFF.

The V gene is TRBV5-8, the J gene TRBJ1-4; 9 nucleotides align to TRBD1. Germline CDR1 and CDR2: SGHTS and YDEGEE. V gave up 4 bases and J gave up 5 bases; unmatched junction bases: 6. CDR3 size: 15 residues. The CDR3 loop reads CASSPTDRGNEKLFF. The DNA for the CDR3 is TGTGCCAGCAGCCCAACCGACAGGGGGAATGAAAAACTGTTTTTT. Full variable domain (outside the CDR3, taken from reference TRBV5-8 and TRBJ1-4): EAGVTQSPTHLIKTRGQQATLRCSPISGHTSVYWYQQALGLGLQFLLWYDEGEERNRGNFPPRFSGRQFPNYSSELNVNALELEDSALYLCASSPTDRGNEKLFFGSGTQLSVL.

The chain has TRBV2 and TRBJ2-3; 11 nucleotides align to TRBD2. The CDR3 is made up of 15 amino acids. CDR1 is SNHLY, CDR2 FYNNEI, per germline. The J segment lost 3 bases and the V segment lost 5 bases, leaving 4 bases of the junction unmatched. The CDR3 DNA follows: TGTGCCAGCAGTTACATAGCGGGGGGGACAGATACGCAGTATTTT. This sequence encodes CASSYIAGGTDTQYF.

This clone was detected only a few times. The chain employs TRBV19 and TRBJ2-2; D ambiguous. Germline V gives CDR1 LNHDA, CDR2 SQIVND (reference sequence). Trimming pared 8 bases from V and 0 bases from J, leaving 10 bases between. This CDR3 has 14 residues. The CDR3 loop reads CASAVRSNTGELFF. The CDR3 DNA follows: TGTGCCAGTGCAGTGAGGTCGAACACCGGGGAGCTGTTTTTT.

The CDR3 nucleotides read TGTGCCAGCCTCCCTGGGGGTAGCGGGGCCACAGATACGCAGTATTTT. Amino acid sequence: CASLPGGSGATDTQYF. The chain joins TRBV7-9 to TRBJ2-3; 8 positions match TRBD2. Germline CDR1 is SEHNR and CDR2 is FQNEAQ (reference sequence). J was trimmed by 2 bases and V by 8 bases; bases with no gene match: 12. The CDR3 extends over 16 amino acids.

The V call is TRBV7-7, the J call TRBJ1-4, with D perhaps matching TRBD1 (6 bases). V lost 5 bases and J 3 bases, leaving 13 bases between the germline ends. This CDR3 has 15 amino acids. Germline lookup yields CDR1 SSHAT and CDR2 FNYEAQ (reference sequence). The CDR3 reads CASSPGGLPNEKLFF. In DNA form, the CDR3 reads TGTGCCAGCAGCCCCGGGGGGCTACCTAATGAAAAACTGTTTTTT.

This chain links TRBV19 with TRBJ1-4; the D gene is possibly TRBD1 (5 bases). The CDR3 is 14 residues long. The germline V gene has CDR1 LNHDA and CDR2 SQIVND (reference sequence). Trimming took 7 bases from V and 3 from J, leaving 12 bases between them. The CDR3 bases are TGTGCCAGTAAGACACGACAGCCTAATGAAAAACTGTTTTTT. Encoded protein: CASKTRQPNEKLFF.

V usage is TRBV24-1 and J usage is TRBJ2-6; D unclear. The CDR3 sequence is 18 residues long. CDR1 and CDR2 (germline): KGHDR, SFDVKD. With 5 bases removed from V and 3 bases from J, the gap between germline ends came to 19 bases. DNA for the CDR3: TGTGCCACCAGTGGCCCCGCCCCGGTATCAGGTGGGGCCAACGTCCTGACTTTC. It translates to CATSGPAPVSGGANVLTF.

V and J are TRBV5-1 and TRBJ2-4; 7 bases are a match to TRBD1. V dropped 3 bases and J dropped 7; count of bases not matched to a gene: 10. The CDR3 runs 15 residues. Germline lookup yields CDR1 SGHRS and CDR2 YFSETQ. The CDR3: CASSSDRVHGNIQYF. The CDR3 region has the DNA TGCGCCAGCAGCTCCGACAGGGTGCACGGCAACATTCAGTACTTC.

This clone was found a few times. The chain couples TRBV10-1 to TRBJ2-2; 8 bases are shared with TRBD2. The ends lost 6 bases at V and 7 bases at J; junction bases unmatched: 4. Germline CDR1 WNHNN, CDR2 SYGVQD (reference sequence). The CDR3 loop spans 13 amino acids. The CDR3 DNA follows: TGCGCCAGCAGCGGGGGGGCCGTCGGGGAGCTGTTTTTT. Its translation is CASSGGAVGELFF.

The chain carries TRBV18 and TRBJ1-2; D call uncertain. This CDR3 region has 15 residues. Germline V lookup: CDR1 KGHSH, CDR2 LQKENI. Trimming took 2 bases from V and 6 from J, leaving 16 bases between them. CDR3 sequence: CASSPNLQITDGYTF. CDR3 DNA: TGTGCCAGCTCACCAAATCTGCAGATAACGGATGGCTACACCTTC.

This clone occurred a few times. The rearrangement links TRBV29-1 to TRBJ2-2; 8 bases line up with TRBD2. V was clipped by 8 bases and J by 0 bases; unmatched bases: 5. The germline CDR1 and CDR2 sequences are SQVTM and ANQGSEA. CDR3 length equals 14 residues. Here the CDR3 DNA reads TGCAGCATCCGGGGGGGTCCGAACACCGGGGAGCTGTTTTTT. Translation gives CSIRGGPNTGELFF.